This T cell receptor (beta chain) was recorded in a study of vaccination and CD4 T cells after COVID-19. TCRdb re-called the PCR reads with MiXCR, one entry per CDR3 protein. The data show about 15,000 distinct CDR3 sequences, roughly 65% seen once. V was pared by 3 bases and J by 7 bases, with 9 bases of the junction left unmatched. The CDR3 is 14 residues long. Germline-derived CDR1 and CDR2 are DFQATT and SNEGSKA (reference sequence). The chain links TRBV20-1 to TRBJ1-5; TRBD1 agrees at 7 bases. Sample: CD4+ T cells from blood, taken after SARS-CoV-2 vaccination. The TCR was taken from a human donor who had recovered from COVID-19. CDR3 sequence reads: CSASAAGGRQPQHF. The CDR3 region has the DNA TGCAGTGCTAGTGCGGCAGGGGGACGGCAGCCCCAGCATTTT.